Each of the 21 T cell receptor beta chains below was sequenced from the same sample in a study of OX40 agonist ivuxolimab in advanced cancers. Assay used: immunoSEQ multiplex PCR; TCRdb lists only in-frame clones, some missing. The table records 20,000 or so clones, 60% to 80% of them present only once. Specimen: CD4+ or CD8+ T cells sorted from blood, collected in a trial of the OX40 agonist ivuxolimab. The receptors shown here come from an adult with an advanced solid tumor such as melanoma, head and neck, liver or kidney cancer.

V is TRBV6-6 and J is TRBJ1-1; 9 bases agree with TRBD1. Trimming took 5 bases from V and 4 from J; bases not matched to a gene: 2. Germline-derived CDR1 and CDR2 are MNHNY and SVGAGI (reference sequence). The CDR3 loop spans 13 amino acids. The CDR3 here is CASSGTGSTEAFF. CDR3 DNA sequence: TGTGCCAGCAGTGGGACAGGGAGCACTGAAGCTTTCTTT.

The J gene is TRBJ2-5, the V gene TRBV4-1, with D perhaps matching TRBD1 (6 bases). Per germline, CDR1 MGHRA and CDR2 YSYEKL. V lost 4 bases and J lost 3, with 12 bases in between. The CDR3 has 14 residues. For the CDR3, the DNA is TGCGCCAGCAGCCCCTCGAGGGGGAAAGAGACCCAGTACTTC. Residues: CASSPSRGKETQYF.

The V gene is TRBV11-2, the J gene TRBJ1-1, with 11 bases lining up with TRBD1. V dropped 2 bases and J dropped 0; count of bases not matched to a gene: 11. Germline loops: CDR1 SGHAT, CDR2 FQNNGV. The CDR3 covers 19 residues. The CDR3 sequence is CASSLSIGTGGSMNTEAFF. CDR3 sequence (DNA): TGTGCCAGCAGCTTATCGATAGGGACAGGGGGATCAATGAACACTGAAGCTTTCTTT.

In DNA, the CDR3 is TGTGCCAGTAGTGTACCGGGACTAGCGGGGGGGCCCCCAGATACGCAGTATTTT. This encodes CASSVPGLAGGPPDTQYF. The rearrangement joins TRBV19 to TRBJ2-3; 16 bases are a match to TRBD2. The CDR3 extends over 18 amino acids. The V and J ends lost 5 bases and 4 bases, in that order; junction bases with no gene match: 9. The germline V gene encodes CDR1 LNHDA and CDR2 SQIVND (reference sequence).

The chain links TRBV15 to TRBJ2-5; 7 nucleotides line up with TRBD1. The CDR3 sequence is 15 residues long. The V and J ends lost 2 bases and 3 bases, in that order; junction bases with no gene match: 6. Germline assignment: CDR1 LNHNV and CDR2 YYDKDF (reference sequence). CDR3 amino acids: CATSRTTGLKETQYF. The CDR3 DNA sequence: TGTGCCACCAGCAGAACGACAGGGTTGAAAGAGACCCAGTACTTC.

The chain employs TRBV4-3 and TRBJ1-4, with 7 bases aligning to TRBD1. The CDR3 covers 16 residues. J lost 0 bases, V lost 6 bases, and 7 bases had no gene match. Germline values: CDR1 LGHNA, CDR2 YSLEER. The CDR3 spells CASRRDRSSTNEKLFF. The CDR3 bases are TGCGCCAGCAGACGGGACAGATCTTCAACTAATGAAAAACTGTTTTTT.

This clone was seen just once. V gene TRBV25-1 combines with J gene TRBJ1-1, with D maybe TRBD1 (6 bases). There are 13 residues in the CDR3. From germline, CDR1 is MGHDK and CDR2 SYGVNS. The ends were cut back, 4 bases at V and 7 bases at J, with 13 bases in the middle. The CDR3 protein is CASSAQEGVEAFF. CDR3 bases: TGTGCCAGCAGTGCCCAAGAGGGGGTTGAAGCTTTCTTT.

V usage is TRBV21-1 and J usage is TRBJ2-7; whether TRBD1, the table's D call, matches the DNA was not checked. TRBV21-1 is assigned pseudogene status. This CDR3 is built from 14 residues. The CDR3 region is CASSKVRQNYEQYF. The CDR3 coding sequence is TGTGCCAGCAGCAAAGTCAGACAGAACTACGAGCAGTACTTC.

The V call is TRBV18, the J call TRBJ2-5; unclear D gene. V lost 1 base and J 2 bases, leaving 8 bases between the germline ends. This CDR3 contains 14 residues. Germline V lookup: CDR1 KGHSH, CDR2 LQKENI. CDR3 bases: TGTGCCAGCTCACCACGATCGCAGCAAGAGACCCAGTACTTC. This codes for CASSPRSQQETQYF.

The chain links TRBV5-4 to TRBJ1-2; unclear D gene. V shed 7 bases and J shed 4 bases, with 8 bases lying between them. Looked up from germline, CDR1 is SGHNT and CDR2 is YYREEE (reference sequence). The CDR3 is 11 amino acids. CDR3 DNA sequence: TGTGCCAGCGGTGGAATCTATGGCTACACCTTC. Translated: CASGGIYGYTF.

This clone counts as medium-sized. The V gene is TRBV9, the J gene TRBJ2-7; weak D call: TRBD2 (6 bases). Germline V gene lookup returns CDR1 SGDLS and CDR2 YYNGEE. This CDR3 region has 14 residues. The V gene lost 4 bases and the J gene lost 1 base, with 12 bases spanning the gap. The CDR3 DNA reads TGTGCCAGCAGCTCCTGGGGGGATTCCTACGAGCAGTACTTC. Its translation is CASSSWGDSYEQYF.

This clone has a count of ten or more. The chain recombines TRBV27 with TRBJ2-1; 7 positions agree with TRBD2. The germline V gene encodes CDR1 MNHEY and CDR2 SMNVEV (reference sequence). The junction had 5 bases not matched to a gene; V was cut back by 4 bases and J by 5 bases. This CDR3 is 14 amino acids long. In nucleotides, the CDR3 is TGTGCCAGCAGTTGGGGGGGGAGGAACAATGAGCAGTTCTTC. Its translation: CASSWGGRNNEQFF.

There are many counts of this clone. The CDR3 sequence: CASSLTAGALHTGYF. The CDR3 coding sequence is TGTGCCAGCAGTTTAACTGCAGGGGCCCTACACACCGGGTACTTC. The gene calls are TRBV28 and TRBJ2-4, with D possibly being TRBD1 (6 bases). Per the germline V gene, CDR1 is MDHEN and CDR2 is SYDVKM. This CDR3 region has 15 residues. V lost 2 bases and J 15 bases, leaving 23 bases between the germline ends.

This CDR3 reads CASSILPGVNTEAFF. In DNA, the CDR3 is TGTGCCAGTAGTATTCTGCCGGGGGTGAACACTGAAGCTTTCTTT. This chain links TRBV19 with TRBJ1-1, with D maybe TRBD1 (5 bases). Between the trimmed V and J ends, which lost 3 bases and 0 bases, there was a span of 11 bases. The CDR3 is made up of 15 amino acids. CDR1 and CDR2 from the germline V gene are LNHDA and SQIVND (reference sequence).

This clone was seen more than once but under ten times. The rearrangement uses TRBV28 and TRBJ1-2; TRBD1 might be the D (5 bases). CDR3 size: 13 residues. The germline gives CDR1 MDHEN, CDR2 SYDVKM. V was cut by 1 base and J by 6 bases, with 9 bases left in between. CDR3 DNA sequence: TGTGCCAGCAGTTTATCAGGGAAGAATGGCTACACCTTC. This codes for CASSLSGKNGYTF.

By sample fraction, this clone is medium-sized. The CDR3 here is CASSYSVEANTEAFF. The CDR3 coding sequence is TGTGCCAGCAGTTACTCAGTGGAAGCGAACACTGAAGCTTTCTTT. J is TRBJ1-1 and V is TRBV6-5; D remains unclear. Between the trimmed V and J ends, which lost 0 bases and 1 base, there was a span of 9 bases. This CDR3 spans 15 amino acids. Germline CDR1 MNHEY, CDR2 SVGAGI.

The V and J genes are TRBV19 and TRBJ1-2; 10 nucleotides line up with TRBD1. Germline trimming cut 0 bases from V and 6 bases from J; bases unmatched to any gene: 7. The CDR3 extends over 16 amino acids. Per the germline V gene, CDR1 is LNHDA and CDR2 is SQIVND (reference sequence). CDR3 bases: TGTGCCAGTAGTATAGATCCGAAAGGGACAGGGGATGGCTACACCTTC. This encodes CASSIDPKGTGDGYTF.

V is TRBV5-1 and J is TRBJ1-1, with D tentatively TRBD1 (5 bases). The germline CDR1 and CDR2 sequences are SGHRS and YFSETQ. The ends were cut back, 4 bases at V and 2 bases at J, with 12 bases in the middle. CDR3 length equals 14 residues. The CDR3 reads CASSRDGTNTEAFF. For the CDR3, the DNA is TGCGCCAGCAGCCGGGACGGGACCAACACTGAAGCTTTCTTT.

This chain joins TRBV7-9 and TRBJ2-3, with a weak D call TRBD1 (6 bases). Germline-derived CDR1 and CDR2 are SEHNR and FQNEAQ (reference sequence). The CDR3 length is 15 residues. Trimming pared 5 bases from V and 0 bases from J, leaving 12 bases between. The CDR3 protein is CASSDTGISTDTQYF. CDR3 nucleotides: TGTGCCAGCAGCGATACAGGGATTAGCACAGATACGCAGTATTTT.

This clone was observed many times. This chain connects TRBV6-5 to TRBJ1-1, with 8 bases aligning to TRBD1. This CDR3 contains 13 residues. CDR1 MNHEY and CDR2 SVGAGI come from the germline V gene. Trimming cost V 8 bases and J 9 bases; bases outside gene matches: 11. The CDR3 region has the DNA TGTGCCAGCGCCTCAGGGGGCGCAAGGAAAGCTTTCTTT. As protein: CASASGGARKAFF.

This chain connects TRBV20-1 to TRBJ2-3; no clear D. The germline CDR1 and CDR2 sequences are DFQATT and SNEGSKA (reference sequence). Trimming shortened V by 0 bases and J by 6 bases, and 4 bases separated the two germline ends. This CDR3 is 11 amino acids long. CDR3 sequence: CSARDPDTQYF. CDR3 DNA: TGCAGTGCTAGAGATCCCGATACGCAGTATTTT.